The 18 T cell receptor beta chains below all came from one sample that was sequenced in a study of T cell changes during pregnancy in multiple sclerosis. The method was immunoSEQ multiplex PCR; TCRdb's version includes in-frame clones alone and lacks a portion of them. Of over 45,000 clones in the sample, around 90% are singletons; the top ten hold around 2%. The specimen was peripheral blood, collected in the first trimester of pregnancy. All receptors come from a female donor with multiple sclerosis, enrolled in a pregnancy study.

The chain employs TRBV10-1 and TRBJ2-1, with 7 bases fitting TRBD2. CDR1 is WNHNN and CDR2 is SYGVQD in the germline V gene (reference sequence). With 3 bases clipped from V and 0 bases from J, the junction kept 5 bases outside the gene matches. This CDR3 is built from 16 residues. The CDR3 nucleotides read TGCGCCAGCAGTGATGGGGAGCGGGGCTCCTACAATGAGCAGTTCTTC. Its translation: CASSDGERGSYNEQFF.

This chain links TRBV6-1 with TRBJ2-1; maybe TRBD1 (6 bases). Trimming left V 6 bases short and J 7 bases short, with 19 bases between. Germline V lookup: CDR1 MNHNS, CDR2 SASEGT. This CDR3 is 15 amino acids long. The CDR3 spells CASRHRVALLNEQFF. The CDR3 DNA reads as TGTGCCAGCAGGCACAGGGTCGCACTCCTTAATGAGCAGTTCTTC.

This chain uses TRBV19 with TRBJ2-3, with 10 bases fitting TRBD2. CDR1 LNHDA and CDR2 SQIVND come from the germline V gene (reference sequence). Trimming took 2 bases from V and 0 from J; bases not matched to a gene: 5. The CDR3 is made up of 17 amino acids. The CDR3 sequence is CASSIPGLAESTDTQYF. For the CDR3, the DNA is TGTGCCAGTAGTATACCCGGACTAGCGGAGAGCACAGATACGCAGTATTTT.

The rearrangement uses TRBV19 and TRBJ1-5; TRBD1 agrees at 7 bases. V gave up 5 bases and J gave up 3 bases; unmatched junction bases: 4. The CDR3 length is 14 residues. The germline CDR1 and CDR2 sequences are LNHDA and SQIVND (reference sequence). The DNA for the CDR3 is TGTGCCAGTAGTCGGGGACAGTTCAATCAGCCCCAGCATTTT. Translation: CASSRGQFNQPQHF.

V and J are TRBV11-1 and TRBJ2-7; 7 bases agree with TRBD2. CDR3 size: 17 residues. Germline V gene data show CDR1 as SGHAT and CDR2 as FQDESV (reference sequence). The V segment lost 5 bases and the J segment 7 bases; nucleotides outside the gene matches: 20. Here the CDR3 reads CASSQLAVGGGLDEQYF. In nucleotides, the CDR3 is TGTGCCAGCAGCCAATTAGCTGTCGGCGGGGGATTGGATGAGCAGTACTTC.

The chain combines TRBV4-1 with TRBJ1-5; 7 bases match TRBD1. The CDR3 contains 14 residues. The germline gives CDR1 MGHRA, CDR2 YSYEKL. V shed 2 bases, J shed 5 bases, and the junction held 3 bases outside the gene matches. The CDR3 loop reads CASSQSRGHQPQHF. As DNA, the CDR3 is TGCGCCAGCAGCCAAAGTAGGGGGCATCAGCCCCAGCATTTT.

J is TRBJ1-4 and V is TRBV6-5; D is ambiguous. The length of the CDR3 is 14 residues. Germline values: CDR1 MNHEY, CDR2 SVGAGI. V was cut by 5 bases and J by 0 bases, with 7 bases left in between. The CDR3 DNA is TGTGCCAGCAGTCGTTATGCAACTAATGAAAAACTGTTTTTT. Translating it yields CASSRYATNEKLFF.

The chain links TRBV7-9 to TRBJ1-2; unclear D gene. This CDR3 contains 13 residues. V lost 0 bases, J lost 7 bases, and 9 bases lay in between. Germline CDR1 reads SEHNR; CDR2 reads FQNEAQ (reference sequence). The CDR3 sequence: CASSLATMAGYTF. For the CDR3, the DNA is TGTGCCAGCAGCTTAGCGACAATGGCTGGCTACACCTTC.

This clone was detected only a few times. The gene calls are TRBV9 and TRBJ1-1; TRBD1 agrees at 8 bases. The CDR3 totals 15 residues. The germline V gene has CDR1 SGDLS and CDR2 YYNGEE. J lost 5 bases, V lost 0 bases, and 6 bases had no gene match. The chain's CDR3 is CASSVGDRRRTEAFF. The CDR3 DNA sequence: TGTGCCAGCAGCGTAGGGGACAGGAGAAGAACTGAAGCTTTCTTT.

The V gene is TRBV11-2, the J gene TRBJ1-1; D is undetermined. The CDR3 sequence is 13 residues long. Germline V lookup: CDR1 SGHAT, CDR2 FQNNGV. Between the trimmed V and J ends, which lost 1 base and 5 bases, there was a span of 8 bases. CDR3 sequence reads: CASSLVEETEAFF. As DNA, the CDR3 is TGTGCCAGCAGCTTAGTCGAGGAAACTGAAGCTTTCTTT. The full variable domain, rest sourced from reference TRBV11-2 and TRBJ1-1, is EAGVAQSPRYKIIEKRQSVAFWCNPISGHATLYWYQQILGQGPKLLIQFQNNGVVDDSQLPKDRFSAERLKGVDSTLKIQPAKLEDSAVYLCASSLVEETEAFFGQGTRLTVV.

This clone has just one count. The chain couples TRBV9 to TRBJ2-2, with 7 bases fitting TRBD2. The ends lost 4 bases at V and 7 bases at J; junction bases unmatched: 13. CDR1 is SGDLS and CDR2 is YYNGEE in the germline V gene. The CDR3 covers 16 residues. In nucleotides, the CDR3 is TGTGCCAGCAGCCCCCGGTGGGGGGGGTTCGGCGGGGAGCTGTTTTTT. Translated: CASSPRWGGFGGELFF.

The chain uses TRBV7-8 and TRBJ2-7; 10 bases map to TRBD2. V lost 7 bases to trimming and J lost 4 bases; unmatched junction nucleotides: 16. This CDR3 is 17 amino acids long. The germline gives CDR1 SGHVS, CDR2 FQNEAQ. In DNA, the CDR3 is TGTGCCAGCACCCTTCGCGAGGCTAGCGGGGGAGAATACGAGCAGTACTTC. This codes for CASTLREASGGEYEQYF.

The rearrangement links TRBV7-9 to TRBJ1-1; 9 nucleotides match TRBD1. V dropped 1 base and J dropped 1; count of bases not matched to a gene: 4. Germline CDR1 is SEHNR and CDR2 is FQNEAQ (reference sequence). The CDR3 runs to 16 residues. This chain's CDR3 is CASSLGRGQGNTEAFF. DNA for the CDR3: TGTGCCAGCAGCTTAGGACGGGGACAGGGGAACACTGAAGCTTTCTTT.

CDR3 sequence reads: CASSGTSGETYNEQFF. CDR3 DNA sequence: TGTGCCAGCAGCGGGACTAGCGGGGAGACCTACAATGAGCAGTTCTTC. The chain recombines TRBV5-4 with TRBJ2-1, with TRBD2 identical over 13 bases. The CDR3 is 16 residues long. Germline CDR1 SGHNT, CDR2 YYREEE (reference sequence). Trimming removed 4 bases from V and 2 bases from J; junction bases left unmatched: 3. Combining the CDR3 with reference TRBV5-4 and TRBJ2-1 gives the whole variable domain ETGVTQSPTHLIKTRGQQVTLRCSSQSGHNTVSWYQQALGQGPQFIFQYYREEENGRGNFPPRFSGLQFPNYSSELNVNALELDDSALYLCASSGTSGETYNEQFFGPGTRLTVL.

J is TRBJ1-1 and V is TRBV7-9; D possibly corresponds to TRBD1 (5 bases). Germline CDR1 reads SEHNR; CDR2 reads FQNEAQ (reference sequence). This CDR3 has 13 amino acids. With 7 bases removed from V and 5 bases from J, the gap between germline ends came to 14 bases. Here the CDR3 reads CASTPGGWTEAFF. The CDR3 coding sequence is TGTGCCAGCACCCCGGGGGGATGGACTGAAGCTTTCTTT.

In nucleotides, the CDR3 is TGTGCCAGCAGTCCCGGCGGTTCCTACTATGGCTACACCTTC. Its protein is CASSPGGSYYGYTF. The chain employs TRBV6-5 and TRBJ1-2, with unresolved D. There are 14 residues in the CDR3. Germline V lookup: CDR1 MNHEY, CDR2 SVGAGI. Trimming shortened V by 5 bases and J by 3 bases, and 13 bases separated the two germline ends.

This clone was observed a few times. This chain joins TRBV6-1 and TRBJ1-6; 9 positions agree with TRBD1. The germline CDR1 and CDR2 sequences are MNHNS and SASEGT. J was trimmed by 7 bases and V by 6 bases; bases with no gene match: 7. The CDR3 spans 15 residues. The CDR3 DNA follows: TGTGCCAGCAGGAGGACAGGGGATGGGAATTCACCCCTCCACTTT. This codes for CASRRTGDGNSPLHF.

CDR3 bases: TGTGCCAGCAGGGACAACAGGGTCTCTGGAAACACCATATATTTT. It is translated as CASRDNRVSGNTIYF. J is TRBJ1-3 and V is TRBV2; weak D call: TRBD1 (6 bases). Germline CDR1 SNHLY, CDR2 FYNNEI. The V and J ends lost 6 bases and 0 bases respectively, with 12 bases between them. The CDR3 runs 15 residues.